A single sample gave rise to the 12 T cell receptor beta chains below, sequenced in a study of cytotoxic CD8 clonotypes in ibrutinib-treated CLL. The data were produced by immunoSEQ multiplex PCR, yet TCRdb's version contains in-frame clones alone and is incomplete. The repertoire consists of about 200,000 clones, with approximately 72% occurring once and the leading ten covering about an eighth. The specimen was PBMCs, collected after 24 months of ibrutinib treatment. The source is a human donor with chronic lymphocytic leukemia.

V gene TRBV4-3 combines with J gene TRBJ2-7; D remains ambiguous. Per the germline V gene, CDR1 is LGHNA and CDR2 is YSLEER. CDR3 size: 15 residues. Trimming took 1 base from V and 3 from J, leaving 13 bases between them. CDR3 in DNA: TGCGCCAGCAGCCAAGCCGACACCCCCTACTACGAGCAGTACTTC. Amino acid sequence: CASSQADTPYYEQYF.

V is TRBV5-1 and J is TRBJ2-3; D not certain. There are 12 residues in the CDR3. From germline, CDR1 is SGHRS and CDR2 YFSETQ. Trimming shortened V by 3 bases and J by 1 base, and 3 bases separated the two germline ends. The CDR3 sequence is CASSSGTDTQYF. The CDR3 nucleotides read TGCGCCAGCAGCTCGGGCACAGATACGCAGTATTTT.

CDR3 region: CSVVGILGSSQPQHF. DNA for the CDR3: TGCAGCGTTGTTGGGATTTTGGGGAGTAGTCAGCCCCAGCATTTT. The chain employs TRBV29-1 and TRBJ1-5; D call uncertain. With 4 bases removed from V and 6 bases from J, the gap between germline ends came to 19 bases. The germline V gene has CDR1 SQVTM and CDR2 ANQGSEA. The CDR3 covers 15 residues.

This chain joins TRBV28 and TRBJ2-1; 8 positions agree with TRBD2. V lost 6 bases and J lost 0; bases outside the gene matches: 7. CDR1 MDHEN and CDR2 SYDVKM come from the germline V gene. The CDR3 is 16 amino acids. CDR3 DNA sequence: TGTGCCAGCAGCGAACCGGGACTAGTCTCCTACAATGAGCAGTTCTTC. Residues: CASSEPGLVSYNEQFF.

V is TRBV27 and J is TRBJ1-5; no clear D. The CDR3 spans 15 residues. V dropped 1 base and J dropped 1 base, with 8 bases sitting between them. The germline V gene has CDR1 MNHEY and CDR2 SMNVEV (reference sequence). CDR3 region: CASSLFGFSNQPQHF. CDR3 in DNA: TGTGCCAGCAGTTTATTCGGGTTCAGCAATCAGCCCCAGCATTTT.

The rearrangement uses TRBV4-1 and TRBJ2-5, with 12 bases identical to TRBD2. CDR1 is MGHRA and CDR2 is YSYEKL in the germline V gene. Germline trimming cut 0 bases from V and 2 bases from J; bases unmatched to any gene: 7. The CDR3 runs 18 residues. The CDR3 is CASSQETSGRQPQETQYF. The CDR3 region has the DNA TGCGCCAGCAGCCAAGAAACTAGCGGGAGGCAACCGCAAGAGACCCAGTACTTC.

The chain joins TRBV28 to TRBJ2-5; a possible D gene is TRBD1 (6 bases). CDR3 size: 14 residues. The ends were cut back, 6 bases at V and 3 bases at J, with 14 bases in the middle. The germline gives CDR1 MDHEN, CDR2 SYDVKM. In DNA, the CDR3 is TGTGCCAGCAGCAGCAATACAGGGAAAGAGACCCAGTACTTC. This gives the protein CASSSNTGKETQYF.

The chain has TRBV20-1 and TRBJ1-2; D may be TRBD1 (5 bases). CDR1 and CDR2 from the germline V gene are DFQATT and SNEGSKA (reference sequence). Trimming cost V 2 bases and J 8 bases, with 9 bases left between them. The CDR3 has 11 residues. Here the CDR3 reads CSARYRQGYTF. Written as DNA, the CDR3 is TGCAGTGCTAGATACAGGCAGGGCTACACCTTC.

This chain uses TRBV29-1 with TRBJ1-1; 7 positions agree with TRBD1. The V segment lost 6 bases and the J segment 3 bases; nucleotides outside the gene matches: 7. Germline-derived CDR1 and CDR2 are SQVTM and ANQGSEA. The length of the CDR3 is 13 residues. The CDR3 region is CSVFQGVHTEAFF. The CDR3 DNA sequence: TGCAGCGTCTTCCAGGGGGTGCACACTGAAGCTTTCTTT. The full variable domain, its missing parts supplied by reference TRBV29-1 and TRBJ1-1, is SAVISQKPSRDICQRGTSLTIQCQVDSQVTMMFWYRQQPGQSLTLIATANQGSEATYESGFVIDKFPISRPNLTFSTLTVSNMSPEDSSIYLCSVFQGVHTEAFFGQGTRLTVV.

This clone was picked up one time. The chain is built from TRBV19 and TRBJ1-5; D call uncertain. The germline V and J ends were trimmed by 3 bases and 2 bases, with 14 bases remaining between them. The germline V gene has CDR1 LNHDA and CDR2 SQIVND (reference sequence). The CDR3 length is 16 residues. In DNA form, the CDR3 reads TGTGCCAGTAGTATCGGACGTTTAGCCGGCAATCAGCCCCAGCATTTT. Its protein is CASSIGRLAGNQPQHF.

Only a few counts were recorded for this clone. The rearrangement links TRBV4-2 to TRBJ1-1; the D is unclear. Per germline, CDR1 LGHNA and CDR2 YNFKEQ. Trimming took off 0 bases at V and 11 bases at J, with 19 bases between the two ends. This CDR3 is 15 amino acids long. CDR3 in amino acids: CASSQEPSDWEWAFF. CDR3 in DNA: TGTGCCAGCAGCCAAGAACCCAGTGACTGGGAGTGGGCTTTCTTT.

A word on this clone: The sample carries other DNA sequences with the same CDR3. The chain is built from TRBV6-4 and TRBJ2-3, with D unresolved. CDR1 is MRHNA and CDR2 is SNTAGT in the germline V gene. CDR3 length equals 13 residues. Between the trimmed V and J ends, which lost 4 bases and 4 bases, there was a span of 9 bases. The CDR3 DNA sequence: TGTGCCAGCAGTGTGTCGCAGGCAGATACGCAGTATTTT. Amino acids: CASSVSQADTQYF.